This T cell receptor (beta chain) is from a study of T cells in Graves' hyperthyroidism and ophthalmopathy. Study information: Peripheral blood draws took place at initial diagnosis, ahead of any treatment.

This clonotype was detected ten times or more. The CDR3 regions of TCR beta were amplified from RNA transcripts. HTBI primers were the set used in a first-round RT-PCR of the TCR CDR3. MiXCR was run by TCRdb on the multiplex PCR reads, yielding one entry per CDR3 protein. The sample lists about 480,000 distinct CDR3 sequences, 13% to 15% occurring once. The CDR3 loop spans 14 amino acids. V lost 4 bases and J lost 4, with 8 bases in between. Germline-derived CDR1 and CDR2 are LGHNT and FRNRAP. Sequencing was performed on blood. The chain employs TRBV12-5 and TRBJ2-6, with D hard to call. The sequence was collected from a woman aged 18-35 years with Graves' hyperthyroidism. The DNA for the CDR3 is TGTGCTAGTGGTTCAACGACAGGGGCCAACGTCCTGACTTTC. Translating it yields CASGSTTGANVLTF.